This T cell receptor beta chain was recorded in a study of T cell clonality in common variable immunodeficiency. Findings and limits, study-wide: Compared with healthy controls, CVID subjects showed increased TCRbeta clonality, mostly in about a third. The cause of increased CVID clonality remains unclear without subpopulation sequencing. In common variable immunodeficiency, TCR beta chains reportedly carried fewer deletions and N-nucleotide insertions.

There are many counts of this clone. As yet, its antigen is unknown. The read falls 3 residues short of the CDR3 end, and the missing part is taken from the germline J gene. V was clipped by 2 bases and J by 9 bases, with 5 bases between them. The CDR3 length is 11 residues. Germline-derived CDR1 and CDR2 are SEHNR and FQNEAQ (reference sequence). Using immunoSEQ multiplex PCR, the repertoire was profiled, and TCRdb retains in-frame clones only, with some absent. The sample holds some 32,000 clones, and no clone turns up only once. Heparinized whole blood, 5 to 8 ml, came from each donor. Sequenced: peripheral blood mononuclear cells. The chain recombines TRBV7-9 with TRBJ2-1, with D unresolved. This TCR came from a person aged 18 to 75 in good health. The CDR3 protein is CASSLNSEQFF. Incomplete CDR3 DNA: TGTGCCAGCAGCTTAAATAGTGAG.